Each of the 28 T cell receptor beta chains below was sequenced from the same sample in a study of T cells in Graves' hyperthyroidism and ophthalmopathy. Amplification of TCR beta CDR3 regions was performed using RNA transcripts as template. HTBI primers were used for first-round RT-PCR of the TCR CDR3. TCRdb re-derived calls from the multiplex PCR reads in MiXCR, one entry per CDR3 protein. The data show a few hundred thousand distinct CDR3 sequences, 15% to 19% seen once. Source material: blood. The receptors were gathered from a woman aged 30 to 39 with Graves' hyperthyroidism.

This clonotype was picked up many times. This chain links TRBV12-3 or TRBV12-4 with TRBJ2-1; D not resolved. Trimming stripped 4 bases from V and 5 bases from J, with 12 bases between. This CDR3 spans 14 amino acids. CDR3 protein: CASSSVPRNNEQFF. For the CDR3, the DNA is TGTGCCAGCAGTTCTGTTCCGCGGAACAATGAGCAGTTCTTC.

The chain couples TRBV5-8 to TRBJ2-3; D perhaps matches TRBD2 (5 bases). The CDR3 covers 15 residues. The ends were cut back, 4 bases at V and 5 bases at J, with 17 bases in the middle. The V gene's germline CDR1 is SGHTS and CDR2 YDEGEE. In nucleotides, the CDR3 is TGTGCCAGCAGCCCAGGACTGGCGGTAAGAGATACGCAGTATTTT. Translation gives CASSPGLAVRDTQYF.

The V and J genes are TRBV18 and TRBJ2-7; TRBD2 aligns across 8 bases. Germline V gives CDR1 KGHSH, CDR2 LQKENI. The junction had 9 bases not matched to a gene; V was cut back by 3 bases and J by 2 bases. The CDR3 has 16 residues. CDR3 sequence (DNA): TGTGCCAGCTCACCCCGGGGTAGCGGGATAACCTACGAGCAGTACTTC. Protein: CASSPRGSGITYEQYF.

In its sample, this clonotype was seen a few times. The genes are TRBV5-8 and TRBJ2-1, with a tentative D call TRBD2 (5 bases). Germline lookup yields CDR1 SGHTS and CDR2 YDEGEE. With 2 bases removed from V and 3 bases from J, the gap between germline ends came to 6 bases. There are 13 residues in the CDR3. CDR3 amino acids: CASSFTSYNEQFF. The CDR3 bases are TGTGCCAGCAGCTTCACTAGCTACAATGAGCAGTTCTTC.

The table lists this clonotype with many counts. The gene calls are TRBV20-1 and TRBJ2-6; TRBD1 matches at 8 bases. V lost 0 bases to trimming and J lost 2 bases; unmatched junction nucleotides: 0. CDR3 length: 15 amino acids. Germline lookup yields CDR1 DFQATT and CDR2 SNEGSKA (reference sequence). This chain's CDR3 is CSAREDRAGANVLTF. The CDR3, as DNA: TGCAGTGCTAGAGAGGACAGGGCTGGGGCCAACGTCCTGACTTTC.

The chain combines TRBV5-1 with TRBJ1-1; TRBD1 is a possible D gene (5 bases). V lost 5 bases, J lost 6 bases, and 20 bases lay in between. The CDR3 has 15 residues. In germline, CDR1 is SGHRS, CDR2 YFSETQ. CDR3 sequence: CASRNGRTLPSEAFF. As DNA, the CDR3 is TGCGCCAGCAGAAACGGACGGACACTTCCCTCTGAAGCTTTCTTT.

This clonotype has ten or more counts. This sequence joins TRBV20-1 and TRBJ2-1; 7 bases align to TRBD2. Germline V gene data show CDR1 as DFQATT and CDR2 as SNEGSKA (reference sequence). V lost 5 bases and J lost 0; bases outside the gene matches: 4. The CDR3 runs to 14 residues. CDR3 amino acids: CSAQSGTSYNEQFF. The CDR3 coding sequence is TGCAGTGCTCAAAGCGGGACCTCCTACAATGAGCAGTTCTTC.

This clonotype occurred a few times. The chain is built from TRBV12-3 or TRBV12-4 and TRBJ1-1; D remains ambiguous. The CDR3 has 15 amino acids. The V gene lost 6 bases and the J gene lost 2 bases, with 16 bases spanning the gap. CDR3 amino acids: CASSLQIGYNTEAFF. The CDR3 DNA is TGTGCCAGCAGCCTCCAAATAGGGTACAACACTGAAGCTTTCTTT.

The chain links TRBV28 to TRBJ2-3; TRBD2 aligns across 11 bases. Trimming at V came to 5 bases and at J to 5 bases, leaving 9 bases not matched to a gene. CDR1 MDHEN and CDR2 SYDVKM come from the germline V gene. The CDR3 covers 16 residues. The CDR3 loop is CASSHLAGGRGDTQYF. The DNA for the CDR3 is TGTGCCAGCAGTCACCTAGCGGGAGGCCGGGGAGATACGCAGTATTTT.

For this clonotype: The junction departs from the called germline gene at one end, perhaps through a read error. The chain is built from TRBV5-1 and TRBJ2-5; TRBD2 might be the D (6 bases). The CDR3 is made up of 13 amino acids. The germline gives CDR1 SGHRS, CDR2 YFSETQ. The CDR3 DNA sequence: TGTGCCAGCAGCTTGGTAGCGGTAGAGACCCAGTACTTC. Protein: CASSLVAVETQYF.

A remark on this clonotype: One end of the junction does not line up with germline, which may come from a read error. As DNA, the CDR3 is TGTGCCAGCAGTTTAGGATACTATGACTACACCTTC. This codes for CASSLGYYDYTF. The rearrangement joins TRBV28 to TRBJ1-2; D unclear. CDR1 is MDHEN, CDR2 SYDVKM, per germline. The CDR3 is made up of 12 amino acids.

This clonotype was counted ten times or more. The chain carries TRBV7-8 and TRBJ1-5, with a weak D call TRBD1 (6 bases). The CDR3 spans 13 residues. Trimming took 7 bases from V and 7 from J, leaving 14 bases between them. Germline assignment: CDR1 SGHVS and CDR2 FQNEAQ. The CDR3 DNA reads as TGTGCCAGCAACGGGGGCGCCGGGCAGCCCCAGCATTTT. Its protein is CASNGGAGQPQHF.

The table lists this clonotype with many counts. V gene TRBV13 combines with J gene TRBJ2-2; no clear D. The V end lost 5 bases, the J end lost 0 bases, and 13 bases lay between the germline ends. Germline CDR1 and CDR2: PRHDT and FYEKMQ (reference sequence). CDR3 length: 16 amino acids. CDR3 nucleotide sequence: TGTGCCAGCAGCCTGAGGACCCACGCGAACACCGGGGAGCTGTTTTTT. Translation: CASSLRTHANTGELFF. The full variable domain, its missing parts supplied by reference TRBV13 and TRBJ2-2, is AAGVIQSPRHLIKEKRETATLKCYPIPRHDTVYWYQQGPGQDPQFLISFYEKMQSDKGSIPDRFSAQQFSDYHSELNMSSLELGDSALYFCASSLRTHANTGELFFGEGSRLTVL.

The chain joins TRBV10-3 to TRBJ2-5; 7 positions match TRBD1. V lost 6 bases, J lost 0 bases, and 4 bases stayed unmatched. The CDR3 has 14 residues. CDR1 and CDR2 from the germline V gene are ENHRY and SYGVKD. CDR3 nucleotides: TGTGCCATCAGAGAAGGGACAGACCAAGAGACCCAGTACTTC. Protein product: CAIREGTDQETQYF.

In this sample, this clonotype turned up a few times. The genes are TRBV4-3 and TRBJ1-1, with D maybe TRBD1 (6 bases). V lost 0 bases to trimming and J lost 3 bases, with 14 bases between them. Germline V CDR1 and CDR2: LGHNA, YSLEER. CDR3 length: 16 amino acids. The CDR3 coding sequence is TGCGCCAGCAGCCAAGATCAAGGGGGATTGGACACTGAAGCTTTCTTT. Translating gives CASSQDQGGLDTEAFF.

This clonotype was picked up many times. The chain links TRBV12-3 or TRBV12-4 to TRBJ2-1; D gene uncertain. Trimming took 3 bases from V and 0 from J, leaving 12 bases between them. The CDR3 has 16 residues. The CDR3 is CASSLEHLNSYNEQFF. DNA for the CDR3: TGTGCCAGCAGTTTGGAACACCTCAACTCCTACAATGAGCAGTTCTTC.

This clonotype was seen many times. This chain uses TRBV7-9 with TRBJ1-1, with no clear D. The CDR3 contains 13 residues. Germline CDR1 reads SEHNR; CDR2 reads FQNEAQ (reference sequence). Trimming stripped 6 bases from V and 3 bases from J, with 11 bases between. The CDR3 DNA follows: TGTGCCAGCAGTCCTCGAGGGCACACTGAAGCTTTCTTT. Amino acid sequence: CASSPRGHTEAFF. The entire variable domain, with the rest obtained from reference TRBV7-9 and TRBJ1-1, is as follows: DTGVSQNPRHKITKRGQNVTFRCDPISEHNRLYWYRQTLGQGPEFLTYFQNEAQLEKSRLLSDRFSAERPKGSFSTLEIQRTEQGDSAMYLCASSPRGHTEAFFGQGTRLTVV.

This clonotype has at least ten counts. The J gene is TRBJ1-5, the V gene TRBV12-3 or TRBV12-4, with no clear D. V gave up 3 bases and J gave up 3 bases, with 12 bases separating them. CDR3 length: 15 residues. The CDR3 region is CASSFGWASNQPQHF. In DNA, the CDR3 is TGTGCCAGCAGTTTTGGGTGGGCCTCCAATCAGCCCCAGCATTTT.

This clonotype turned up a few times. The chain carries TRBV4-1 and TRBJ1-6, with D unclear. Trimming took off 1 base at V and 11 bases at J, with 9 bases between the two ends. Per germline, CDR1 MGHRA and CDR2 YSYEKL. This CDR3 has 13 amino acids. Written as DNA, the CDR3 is TGCGCCAGCAGCCAAGGGAGCGTCGCACCCCTCCACTTT. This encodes CASSQGSVAPLHF.

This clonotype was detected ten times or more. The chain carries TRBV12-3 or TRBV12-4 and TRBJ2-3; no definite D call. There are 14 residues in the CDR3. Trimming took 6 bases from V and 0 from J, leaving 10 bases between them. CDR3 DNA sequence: TGTGCCAGCAGGTTGGGTCATAGCACAGATACGCAGTATTTT. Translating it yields CASRLGHSTDTQYF.

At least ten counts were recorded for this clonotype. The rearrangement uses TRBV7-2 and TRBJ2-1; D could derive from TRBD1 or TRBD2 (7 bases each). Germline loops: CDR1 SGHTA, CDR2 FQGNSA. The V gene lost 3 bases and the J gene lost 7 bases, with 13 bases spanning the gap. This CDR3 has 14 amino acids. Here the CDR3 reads CASSLRQGGNEQFF. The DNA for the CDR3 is TGTGCCAGCAGCTTGAGACAGGGAGGGAATGAGCAGTTCTTC.

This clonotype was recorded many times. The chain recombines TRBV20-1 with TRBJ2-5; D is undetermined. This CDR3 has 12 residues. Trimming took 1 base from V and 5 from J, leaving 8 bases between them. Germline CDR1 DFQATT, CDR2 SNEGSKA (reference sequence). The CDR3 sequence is CSARVDVETQYF. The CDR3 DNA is TGCAGTGCTAGAGTGGATGTCGAGACCCAGTACTTC.

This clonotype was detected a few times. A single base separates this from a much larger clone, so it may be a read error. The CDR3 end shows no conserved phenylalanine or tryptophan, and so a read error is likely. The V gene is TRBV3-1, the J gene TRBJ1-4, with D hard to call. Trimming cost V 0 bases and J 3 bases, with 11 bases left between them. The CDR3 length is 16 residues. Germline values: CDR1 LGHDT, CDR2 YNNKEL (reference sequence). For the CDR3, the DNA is TGTGCCAGCAGCCAAGACCGACCCAGACCTAATGAAAAACTGTTTCTT. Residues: CASSQDRPRPNEKLFL.

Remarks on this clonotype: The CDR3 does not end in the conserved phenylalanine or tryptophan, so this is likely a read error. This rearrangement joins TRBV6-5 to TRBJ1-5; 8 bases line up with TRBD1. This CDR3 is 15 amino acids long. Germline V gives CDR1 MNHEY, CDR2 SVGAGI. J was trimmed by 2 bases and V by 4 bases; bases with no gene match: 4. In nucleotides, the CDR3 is TGTGCCAGCAGTTCAGGGGGCTTCGGCAATCAGCCCCAGCATTTG. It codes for CASSSGGFGNQPQHL.

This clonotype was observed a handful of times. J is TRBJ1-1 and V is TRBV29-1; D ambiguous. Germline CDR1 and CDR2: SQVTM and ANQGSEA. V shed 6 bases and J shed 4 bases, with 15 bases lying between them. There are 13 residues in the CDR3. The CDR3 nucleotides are TGCAGCGTGAGGACGTCGGTAGGCACTGAAGCTTTCTTT. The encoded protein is CSVRTSVGTEAFF. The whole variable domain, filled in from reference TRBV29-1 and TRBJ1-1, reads SAVISQKPSRDICQRGTSLTIQCQVDSQVTMMFWYRQQPGQSLTLIATANQGSEATYESGFVIDKFPISRPNLTFSTLTVSNMSPEDSSIYLCSVRTSVGTEAFFGQGTRLTVV.

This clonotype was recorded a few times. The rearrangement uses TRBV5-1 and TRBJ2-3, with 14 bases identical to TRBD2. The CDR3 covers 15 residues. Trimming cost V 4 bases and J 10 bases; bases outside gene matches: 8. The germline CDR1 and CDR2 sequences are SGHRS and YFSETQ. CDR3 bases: TGCGCCAGCAGCCAGGGACTAGCGGGAGTCGGCGCGCAGTATTTT. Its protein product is CASSQGLAGVGAQYF.

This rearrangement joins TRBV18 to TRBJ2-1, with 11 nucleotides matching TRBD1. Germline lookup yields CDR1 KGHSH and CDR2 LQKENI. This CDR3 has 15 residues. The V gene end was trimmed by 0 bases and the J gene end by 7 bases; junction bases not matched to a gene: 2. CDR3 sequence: CASSPPGQGANEQFF. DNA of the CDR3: TGTGCCAGCTCACCACCAGGACAGGGGGCAAATGAGCAGTTCTTC.

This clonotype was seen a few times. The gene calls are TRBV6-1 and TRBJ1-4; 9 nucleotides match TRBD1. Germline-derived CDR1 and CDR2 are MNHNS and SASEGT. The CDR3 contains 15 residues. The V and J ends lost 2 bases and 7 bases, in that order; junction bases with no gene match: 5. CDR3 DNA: TGTGCCAGCAGTGAAACAGGGGGCTCAAGTGAAAAACTGTTTTTT. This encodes CASSETGGSSEKLFF.